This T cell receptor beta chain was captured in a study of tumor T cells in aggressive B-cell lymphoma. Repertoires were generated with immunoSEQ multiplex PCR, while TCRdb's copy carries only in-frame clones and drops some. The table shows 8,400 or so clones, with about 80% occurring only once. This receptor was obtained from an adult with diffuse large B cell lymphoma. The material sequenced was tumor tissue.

The CDR3 loop is CASSSYGTTNTGELFF. CDR3 DNA: TGCGCCAGCAGCTCCTATGGGACAACGAACACCGGGGAGCTGTTTTTT. V gene TRBV5-1 combines with J gene TRBJ2-2; TRBD1 is a possible D gene (6 bases). The CDR3 is 16 amino acids. CDR1 is SGHRS and CDR2 is YFSETQ in the germline V gene. V shed 3 bases and J shed 0 bases, with 12 bases lying between them.